Given below is one T cell receptor beta chain in context. The antigen it recognizes is unknown. The sample holds no much larger clone one base away, and base qualities are not on file. The data were obtained in a study of shared clonotypes between healthy human individuals (dated by TCRdb to 2019 to 2021). Background for the entire study: Three men and two women, aged 18 to 49 years, made up the cohort. Per donor, three plates each were used for CD4 naive and CD4 memory, two for CD8 naive, and one for CD8 memory. The study deeply sequenced blood TCR repertoires of about 5 healthy adults to estimate repertoire size and the extent of clonotype sharing between individuals. To increase sequencing depth and limit assay-specific biases, different laboratories used diverse techniques to prepare libraries and sequence TCR repertoires. Leukapheresis yielded between about 0.94 and 9 billion PBMCs per donor.

For the CD8 naive samples, CD45RO-negative cells were positively selected for CCR7, yielding a CD45RA+CCR7+ population from which TemRA cells were excluded. The donors were healthy, HIV-negative adults with no recently reported acute infections or vaccinations. Only Caucasian adults living in Nashville, Tennessee, USA were represented among the donors. Blood was collected by leukapheresis, and PBMCs were isolated by Ficoll-Histopaque density gradient centrifugation and then cryopreserved in liquid nitrogen vapor phase. Analytical flow cytometry was used to check the purity and quantity of each magnetically sorted T cell population. Each sorted fraction had its genomic DNA isolated and then quantified by UV absorbance on a Nanodrop 2000c. V trim: 6 bases; J trim: 3 bases; unmatched bases: 4. Reading the germline V gene gives CDR1 SQVTM and CDR2 ANQGSEA. The CDR3 starts with the cysteine, ends with the phenylalanine, and has 13 residues. Here the CDR3 DNA is all that survives: 39 bases in frame from base 1.

Paper-wide results and their limitations: Incomplete sequencing was indicated by rarefaction of sorted-subset datasets, despite the large sequencing depth. Sharing across several donors was observed for about 5% of naive CD4, 3% to 4% of naive CD8, roughly 2.4% of memory CD4, and approximately 0.41% of memory CD8 clonotypes. The small number of donors limited the genetic and exposure-history diversity represented. Compared with non-shared clonotypes, the clonotypes found in all four sorted-subset donors had higher generation probabilities. Only blood was sampled, and tissue TCR repertoires likely differ from those in blood. Naive subsets generally had larger estimated clonotype richness than memory subsets did. Pairwise subsampling indicated that sequencing depth was expected to affect the degree of clonotype sharing among donors.

Using the deep immunoSEQ assay, TCR CDR3 regions were amplified from genomic DNA by multiplex PCR. Genomic DNA extracted from each cell subset was distributed evenly over all wells of several immunoSEQ 96-well plates, and each plate served as one replicate. For sorted subsets, each replicate PCR was loaded with about 200 ng genomic DNA, equivalent to about 30,000 T cell genomes. The purified libraries were quantified using a Qubit 3.0 fluorometer, sized with a Bioanalyzer 2100, and then quantified again using the KAPA Library Quantification kit. Each immunoSEQ 96-well plate was sequenced on its own single-read 150-cycle Illumina NextSeq 550 flow cell. Per the original workflow: Because only junctional sequences without quality scores were contained in the immunoSEQ output, filtering matching that applied to full-length reads could not be performed. To assign V/J genes and CDR3, sequences were annotated using PyIR, a Python wrapper for IgBLAST v1.9, with IMGT germline references. Reads were removed for weak V/J assignments (E-value above 1e-6), missing CDR3, stop codons, out-of-frame junctions, or ambiguous translated residues. V3J clonotypes were defined as sequences sharing the same inferred V gene, J gene, and CDR3 amino acid sequence. The percentage overlap between two repertoires was calculated by dividing the number of shared unique clonotypes by the size of the smaller repertoire. RTK rarefaction, the Chao1 estimator, and Recon v2.1 estimates of unobserved clonotypes were used to assess repertoire richness. OLGA was used to compute generation probabilities for all TCRbeta clonotypes that the gDNA method yielded from four donors. Imported from immuneACCESS, the table was reduced by TCRdb to in-frame sequences with V and J called. These copies leave out some clones; in studies compared against another copy, an unresolved V gene accounts for under half, and the cause of the remainder is not known. For V, J and clone size, that table is used; D and trimming come from the DNA. Across this sample there are roughly 810,000 clones, with roughly 96% seen only once. The ten largest clones capture over 0.2% of the sample.

The chain was built from TRBV29-1 and TRBJ2-4; the junction holds 8 bases that match TRBD2. The clonotype originates from a man aged 30-40 years in good health. The sample consisted of naive CD8+ T cells sorted from blood. The cell subset or site label corresponds to: CD45RA+CCR7+. CDR3 reads: CSVLAGNKNIQYF. Read as DNA, the sequence is TGCAGCGTCCTAGCGGGCAACAAAAACATTCAGTACTTC.